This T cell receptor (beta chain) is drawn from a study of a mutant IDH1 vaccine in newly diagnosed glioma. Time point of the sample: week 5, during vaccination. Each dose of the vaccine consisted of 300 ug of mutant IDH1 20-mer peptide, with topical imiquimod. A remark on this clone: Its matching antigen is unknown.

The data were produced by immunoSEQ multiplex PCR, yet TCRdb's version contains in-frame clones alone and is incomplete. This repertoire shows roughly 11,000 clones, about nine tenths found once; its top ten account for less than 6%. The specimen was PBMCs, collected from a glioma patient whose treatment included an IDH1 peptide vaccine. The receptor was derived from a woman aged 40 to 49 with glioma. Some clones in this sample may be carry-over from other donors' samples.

The CDR3 here is CAISVAVTSNYGYTF. In nucleotides, the CDR3 is TGTGCCATCAGTGTGGCCGTAACCTCTAACTATGGCTACACCTTC. The chain recombines TRBV10-3 with TRBJ1-2, with D unclear. Germline V lookup: CDR1 ENHRY, CDR2 SYGVKD. This CDR3 has 15 amino acids. V lost 4 bases, J lost 0 bases, and 12 bases lay in between.